This entry lists 27 T cell receptor beta chains sequenced from one sample in a study of T cells expressing NK-cell markers. TCRdb reworked the 5' RACE reads into one entry per CDR3 protein, no DNA. Its table lists about 550,000 distinct CDR3 sequences. The specimen sequenced was blood T cells: a sorted CD56 or NKG2C T cell subset, CD4+ or CD8+ T cells, or bulk PBMC T cells (not recorded which). The origin of the receptors is a young man in good health.

The chain has TRBV12-3 or TRBV12-4 and TRBJ2-4; TCRdb's D call of TRBD2 is untestable without DNA. This CDR3 contains 15 residues. CDR3 in amino acids: CASSLIAGGPNIQYF.

The rearrangement links TRBV7-2 to TRBJ2-4. The CDR3 covers 14 residues. The germline gives CDR1 SGHTA, CDR2 FQGNSA. This CDR3 reads CASSPDPKGNIQYF.

V gene TRBV30 combines with J gene TRBJ2-1; TCRdb reports TRBD1, a call that lacks DNA to check it against. The CDR3 covers 14 residues. CDR1 and CDR2 from the germline V gene are GTSNPN and SVGIG (reference sequence). The CDR3 sequence: CAWSRAATYNEQFF.

This chain connects TRBV6-1 to TRBJ1-5. Germline V CDR1 and CDR2: MNHNS, SASEGT. This CDR3 has 15 residues. The CDR3 protein is CASSEVLAGGQPQHF.

The rearrangement uses TRBV30 and TRBJ2-7; TCRdb gives TRBD2 as the D gene, but with no DNA this cannot be confirmed. The germline CDR1 and CDR2 sequences are GTSNPN and SVGIG (reference sequence). The CDR3 consists of 14 residues. The CDR3 region is CAWRKRDSSYEQYF. The full variable domain, rest sourced from reference TRBV30 and TRBJ2-7, is SQTIHQWPATLVQPVGSPLSLECTVEGTSNPNLYWYRQAAGRGLQLLFYSVGIGQISSEVPQNLSASRPQDRQFILSSKKLLLSDSGFYLCAWRKRDSSYEQYFGPGTRLTVT.

The genes are TRBV6-1 and TRBJ1-1; TCRdb proposes TRBD1, but this gene call is untestable without DNA. CDR3 size: 15 residues. CDR1 is MNHNS, CDR2 SASEGT, per germline. CDR3 loop: CASSEAESRGTEAFF.

The chain links TRBV11-3 to TRBJ2-6; TCRdb designates TRBD1, a call that cannot be tested without DNA. The CDR3 contains 16 residues. Germline V gene lookup returns CDR1 SGHNT and CDR2 YENEEA. This CDR3 reads CASSRQGSPGANVLTF. Using reference TRBV11-3 and TRBJ2-6 for the parts outside the CDR3, the full variable domain is EAGVVQSPRYKIIEKKQPVAFWCNPISGHNTLYWYLQNLGQGPELLIRYENEEAVDDSQLPKDRFSAERLKGVDSTLKIQPAELGDSAVYLCASSRQGSPGANVLTFGAGSRLTVL.

V usage is TRBV7-3 and J usage is TRBJ2-1. Germline V gene lookup returns CDR1 SGHTA and CDR2 FQGTGA. This CDR3 has 12 amino acids. The CDR3 here is CASSLNELEQFF.

The gene calls are TRBV20-1 and TRBJ1-1; TCRdb's D call, TRBD1, is unchecked because there is no DNA. The CDR3 totals 14 residues. CDR1 is DFQATT, CDR2 SNEGSKA, per germline (reference sequence). This CDR3 is CSARKGAGNTEAFF.

The chain couples TRBV29-1 to TRBJ2-1; lacking DNA, the TRBD2 call made by TCRdb goes unchecked. Per the germline V gene, CDR1 is SQVTM and CDR2 is ANQGSEA. This CDR3 is built from 13 residues. The CDR3 here is CSVSSGRAIEQFF.

The CDR3: CASRTKPGTDTQYF. The chain recombines TRBV19 with TRBJ2-3. The CDR3 covers 14 residues. The germline V gene has CDR1 LNHDA and CDR2 SQIVND (reference sequence).

The chain carries TRBV4-2 and TRBJ1-4. Germline-derived CDR1 and CDR2 are LGHNA and YNFKEQ. CDR3 size: 16 residues. The CDR3 loop reads CASSQEGFDSNEKLFF.

The J gene is TRBJ2-2, the V gene TRBV5-1; the TCRdb D gene call, TRBD2, has no DNA to confirm it. This CDR3 is built from 15 residues. Germline V CDR1 and CDR2: SGHRS, YFSETQ. Here the CDR3 reads CASSLGGLNTGELFF.

The genes are TRBV5-1 and TRBJ2-7. Germline V lookup: CDR1 SGHRS, CDR2 YFSETQ. This CDR3 comprises 13 residues. The CDR3 reads CASRSQEPYEQYF.

The gene calls are TRBV5-1 and TRBJ2-5; TCRdb's D call, TRBD2, is unchecked because there is no DNA. CDR1 SGHRS and CDR2 YFSETQ come from the germline V gene. The CDR3 covers 18 residues. The CDR3 sequence: CASSEPTSGRKTQETQYF.

The chain links TRBV29-1 to TRBJ2-6. Looked up from germline, CDR1 is SQVTM and CDR2 is ANQGSEA. The CDR3 runs to 14 residues. CDR3 region: CSVGMGSGANVLTF.

V is TRBV29-1 and J is TRBJ2-3; TCRdb picks TRBD1, but there is no DNA to check that call. This CDR3 spans 15 amino acids. The germline gives CDR1 SQVTM, CDR2 ANQGSEA. This CDR3 is CSSRKVRGRSDTQYF.

The genes are TRBV12-3 or TRBV12-4 and TRBJ2-3. The CDR3 covers 15 residues. The CDR3 sequence: CATVADGLSTDTQYF.

V is TRBV29-1 and J is TRBJ1-1; TCRdb's D call of TRBD1 is untestable without DNA. CDR1 SQVTM and CDR2 ANQGSEA come from the germline V gene. This CDR3 contains 12 residues. The CDR3 region is CSGDRGRTEAFF.

The V gene is TRBV28, the J gene TRBJ2-3; TCRdb calls TRBD1, which cannot be checked without DNA. The CDR3 extends over 16 amino acids. Germline V gives CDR1 MDHEN, CDR2 SYDVKM. CDR3 amino acids: CASSLWGGSSTDTQYF.

The chain combines TRBV6-5 with TRBJ2-6; absent DNA, TCRdb's TRBD1 call cannot be checked. Per the germline V gene, CDR1 is MNHEY and CDR2 is SVGAGI. This CDR3 spans 17 amino acids. The CDR3 loop reads CASSSTYRVSGANVLTF.

The V gene is TRBV12-3 or TRBV12-4, the J gene TRBJ1-1. The CDR3 is made up of 16 amino acids. The CDR3: CASSLAKPGASTEAFF.

J is TRBJ2-4 and V is TRBV29-1; TCRdb reports TRBD2, a call that lacks DNA to check it against. The CDR3 has 15 residues. Germline V gives CDR1 SQVTM, CDR2 ANQGSEA. This CDR3 reads CSASGTSGSSNIQYF.

This chain uses TRBV5-1 with TRBJ1-2; TCRdb picks TRBD1, but there is no DNA to check that call. CDR1 and CDR2 from the germline V gene are SGHRS and YFSETQ. CDR3 length: 15 residues. CDR3 sequence: CASSLETVDGYGYTF.

This chain uses TRBV7-8 with TRBJ1-1; TCRdb's D call of TRBD1 is untestable without DNA. There are 16 residues in the CDR3. Germline values: CDR1 SGHVS, CDR2 FQNEAQ. CDR3 residues: CASSFGVGTGNTEAFF.

J is TRBJ2-3 and V is TRBV9. This CDR3 contains 12 residues. Germline loops: CDR1 SGDLS, CDR2 YYNGEE. The CDR3 here is CASSVEVDTQYF.

The chain recombines TRBV12-3 or TRBV12-4 with TRBJ2-3; there is no DNA to check the TCRdb D call of TRBD1. The CDR3 covers 17 residues. CDR3 sequence reads: CASSPGPGQGITDTQYF.